Many counts were recorded for the clone carrying this T cell receptor beta chain. The target antigen is unknown. The germline gives CDR1 WSHSY, CDR2 SAAADI. V shed 1 base and J 7 bases; nucleotides not matched to a gene: 3. The CDR3 totals 14 residues. The data belong to a study of regulatory T cells in long-lasting Graves disease. Study context: Antithyroid drugs had been taken under 3 months by newly diagnosed Graves' patients.

General study points: Persistent disease was associated with favored TRBV28 usage and with favored use of TRBJ1-2 and TRBJ2-5. Fewer public clonotypes were shared by new patients (around 970) than by persistent patients (2,741).

Arm-PCR of CDR3 regions and iRepertoire HTBI primers were used to build TCR beta libraries. TCRdb passed the multiplex PCR reads through MiXCR, listing each CDR3 protein once. Of approximately 310,000 distinct CDR3 sequences listed, more than 15% are singletons. Time point defined: newly diagnosed GD, antithyroid drugs for less than 3 months. PBMC-derived RNA was used for the TCR library. A roughly 8.7-milliliter sample of peripheral blood was drawn into EDTA tubes. The sequencing here drew on peripheral blood mononuclear cells (PBMCs), taken at new diagnosis, from a patient treated with antithyroid drugs. This TCR was recovered from a female donor with Graves disease. V is TRBV10-2 and J is TRBJ2-1; 8 bases line up with TRBD2. CDR3 region: CASSELAGHNEQFF. CDR3 DNA sequence: TGCGCCAGCAGTGAGTTAGCGGGGCATAATGAGCAGTTCTTC.